This T cell receptor beta chain comes out of a study of cytomegalovirus exposure and HLA in healthy donors. Germline CDR1 and CDR2: SGHVS and FNYEAQ. This CDR3 is 12 amino acids long. V lost 5 bases, J lost 9 bases, and 13 bases lay in between. Vbeta (60) and Jbeta (13) primers were used in the PCR. The data were produced by immunoSEQ multiplex PCR, yet TCRdb's version contains in-frame clones alone and is incomplete. In the table there are roughly 200,000 clones, about 83% of which are singletons. With respect to this clone: Antigen unknown.

Study-level results: A missense variant in DCLRE1C was later tied to TCR beta V- and J-gene trimming.

This TCR derives from a man aged 35 to 55 in good health and CMV-seropositive. Sequencing input: PBMCs. The chain joins TRBV7-6 to TRBJ2-5, with D possibly TRBD1 on 5 matching bases. This CDR3 reads CASSQPQGAQYF. The CDR3 nucleotides are TGTGCCAGCAGCCAACCCCAAGGGGCCCAGTACTTC.